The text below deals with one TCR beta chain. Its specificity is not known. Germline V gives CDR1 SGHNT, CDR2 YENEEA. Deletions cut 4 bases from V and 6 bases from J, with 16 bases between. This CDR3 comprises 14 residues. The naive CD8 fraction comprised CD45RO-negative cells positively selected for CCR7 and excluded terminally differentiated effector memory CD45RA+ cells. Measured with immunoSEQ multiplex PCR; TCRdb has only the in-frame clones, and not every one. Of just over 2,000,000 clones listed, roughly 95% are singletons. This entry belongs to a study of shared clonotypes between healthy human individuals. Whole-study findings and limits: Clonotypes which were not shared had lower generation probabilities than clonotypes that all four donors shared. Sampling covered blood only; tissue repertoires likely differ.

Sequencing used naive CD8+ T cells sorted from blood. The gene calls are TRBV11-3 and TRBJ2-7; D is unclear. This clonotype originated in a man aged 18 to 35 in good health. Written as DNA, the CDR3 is TGTGCCAGCAGCTCAGGCCAAGGAGCCTCCGAGCAGTACTTC. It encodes CASSSGQGASEQYF.